This TCR beta chain was identified during a study of T cell repertoires in cytomegalovirus infection. Study at large: In public TCR beta signatures, there were indications of both CMV infection and matching HLA type.

TCRdb reanalysed the reads using MiXCR and keeps one entry per CDR3 protein. The data hold a few hundred thousand distinct CDR3 sequences, with approximately 40% observed a single time. Notes on the study in general: The ex vivo response was dominated by HLA-C-restricted CMV-specific TCR beta clonotypes.

As concerns this clonotype: What it recognizes is unknown.

The CDR3 runs to 13 residues. The germline CDR1 and CDR2 sequences are SGHTA and FQGNSA. V gave up 6 bases and J gave up 3 bases, with 12 bases separating them. The sample was cultured PBMCs, taken from culture after CMV antigen stimulation. The receptor's source is a human donor in good health (CMV status not recorded). Some clones in this sample may be carry-over from other donors' samples. The genes are TRBV7-2 and TRBJ2-7, with D hard to call. CDR3 amino acids: CASRLLNGYEQYF. DNA of the CDR3: TGTGCCAGCAGGTTGTTAAATGGCTACGAGCAGTACTTC.